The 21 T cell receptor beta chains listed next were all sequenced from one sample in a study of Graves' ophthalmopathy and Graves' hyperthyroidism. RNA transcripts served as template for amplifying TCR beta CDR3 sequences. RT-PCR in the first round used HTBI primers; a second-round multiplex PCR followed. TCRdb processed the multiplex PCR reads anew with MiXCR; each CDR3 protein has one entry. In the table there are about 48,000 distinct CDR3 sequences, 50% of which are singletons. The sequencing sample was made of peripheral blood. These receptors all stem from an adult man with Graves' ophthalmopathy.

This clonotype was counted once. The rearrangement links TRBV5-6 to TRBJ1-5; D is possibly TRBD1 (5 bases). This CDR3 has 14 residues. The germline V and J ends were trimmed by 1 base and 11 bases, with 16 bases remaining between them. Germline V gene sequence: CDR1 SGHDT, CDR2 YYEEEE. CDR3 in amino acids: CASSLLAGVETQHF. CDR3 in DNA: TGTGCCAGCAGCTTGCTAGCGGGGGTAGAGACCCAGCATTTT.

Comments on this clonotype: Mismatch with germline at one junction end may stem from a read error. CDR3 coding DNA: TGTGCCAGCAGCTCTCGACTCGACACCGAGGAGCTGTTTTTT. It specifies CASSSRLDTEELFF. V gene TRBV9 combines with J gene TRBJ2-2; D uncertain. Germline V gene lookup returns CDR1 SGDLS and CDR2 YYNGEE. The CDR3 consists of 14 residues.

The CDR3 sequence: CASSLVSGGSPYNEQYF. CDR3 bases: TGTGCCAGCAGCTTAGTAAGCGGTGGGAGCCCCTACAATGAGCAGTATTTT. This chain links TRBV7-2 with TRBJ2-3, with D possibly matching TRBD2 (5 bases). Germline V gene data show CDR1 as SGHTA and CDR2 as FQGNSA. This CDR3 has 17 residues. The ends were cut back, 1 base at V and 11 bases at J, with 25 bases in the middle.

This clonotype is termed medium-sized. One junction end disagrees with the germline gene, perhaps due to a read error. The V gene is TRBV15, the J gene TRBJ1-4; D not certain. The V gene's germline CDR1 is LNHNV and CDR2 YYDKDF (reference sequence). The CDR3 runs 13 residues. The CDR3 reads CATGSATGKKLFF. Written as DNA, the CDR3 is TGTGCCACCGGCAGTGCGACTGGCAAAAAACTGTTTTTT.

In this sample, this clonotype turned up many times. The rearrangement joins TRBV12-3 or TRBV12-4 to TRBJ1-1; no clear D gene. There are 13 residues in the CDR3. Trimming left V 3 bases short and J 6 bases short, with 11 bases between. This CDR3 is CASSFNVGAEAFF. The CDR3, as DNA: TGTGCCAGCAGTTTTAATGTCGGGGCTGAAGCTTTCTTT.

This CDR3 is CAITGDTTEAFF. In DNA, the CDR3 is TGTGCCATCACCGGTGATACGACTGAAGCTTTCTTT. J is TRBJ1-1 and V is TRBV10-3; D gene ambiguous. Deletions cut 7 bases from V and 5 bases from J, with 11 bases between. Germline-derived CDR1 and CDR2 are ENHRY and SYGVKD. The CDR3 extends over 12 amino acids.

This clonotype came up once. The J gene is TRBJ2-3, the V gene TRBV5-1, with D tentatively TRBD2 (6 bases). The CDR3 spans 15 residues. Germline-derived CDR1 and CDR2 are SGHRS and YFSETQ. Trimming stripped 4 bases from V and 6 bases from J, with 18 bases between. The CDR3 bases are TGCGCCAGCAGCATCTTGGCGGTGGGGAGGGATACGCAGTATTTT. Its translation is CASSILAVGRDTQYF. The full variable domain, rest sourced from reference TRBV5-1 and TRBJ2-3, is KAGVTQTPRYLIKTRGQQVTLSCSPISGHRSVSWYQQTPGQGLQFLFEYFSETQRNKGNFPGRFSGRQFSNSRSEMNVSTLELGDSALYLCASSILAVGRDTQYFGPGTRLTVL.

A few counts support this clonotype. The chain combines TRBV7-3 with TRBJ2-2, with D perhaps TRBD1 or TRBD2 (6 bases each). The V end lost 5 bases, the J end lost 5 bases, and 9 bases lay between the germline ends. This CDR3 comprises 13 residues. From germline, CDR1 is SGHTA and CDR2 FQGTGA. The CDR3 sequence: CASSQGGTGELFF. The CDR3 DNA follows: TGTGCCAGCAGCCAAGGGGGGACCGGGGAGCTGTTTTTT. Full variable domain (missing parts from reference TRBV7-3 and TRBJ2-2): GAGVSQTPSNKVTEKGKYVELRCDPISGHTALYWYRQSLGQGPEFLIYFQGTGAADDSGLPNDRFFAVRPEGSVSTLKIQRTERGDSAVYLCASSQGGTGELFFGEGSRLTVL.

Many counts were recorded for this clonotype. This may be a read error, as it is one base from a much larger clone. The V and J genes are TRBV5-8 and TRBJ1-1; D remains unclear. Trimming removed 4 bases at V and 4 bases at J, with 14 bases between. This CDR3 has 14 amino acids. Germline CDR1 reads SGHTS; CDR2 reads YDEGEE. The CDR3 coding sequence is TGTGCCAGCAGCGAAACACGGGTGAGCACTGAAGCTTTCTTT. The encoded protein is CASSETRVSTEAFF.

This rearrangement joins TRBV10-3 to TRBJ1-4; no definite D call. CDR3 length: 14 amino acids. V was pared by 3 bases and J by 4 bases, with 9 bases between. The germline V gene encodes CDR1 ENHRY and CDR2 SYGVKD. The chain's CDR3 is CAISDGSNNEKLFF. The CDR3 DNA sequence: TGTGCCATCAGTGATGGTAGCAATAATGAAAAACTGTTTTTT.

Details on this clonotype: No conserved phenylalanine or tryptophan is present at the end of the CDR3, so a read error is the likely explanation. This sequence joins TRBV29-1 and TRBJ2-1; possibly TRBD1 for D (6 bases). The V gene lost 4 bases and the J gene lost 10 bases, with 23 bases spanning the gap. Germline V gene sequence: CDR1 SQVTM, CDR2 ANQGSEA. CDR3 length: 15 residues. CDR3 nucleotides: TGCAGCGTTGGGGGGCGGCAAGCGGAAGTACGAGAGCAGTTCTCC. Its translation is CSVGGRQAEVREQFS.

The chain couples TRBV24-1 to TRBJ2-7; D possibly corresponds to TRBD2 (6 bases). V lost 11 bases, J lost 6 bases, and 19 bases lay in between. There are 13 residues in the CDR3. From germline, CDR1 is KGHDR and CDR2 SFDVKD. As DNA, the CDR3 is TGTGCCAGCACCCCCGGGGGACGCGGCGAGCAGTACTTC. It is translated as CASTPGGRGEQYF.

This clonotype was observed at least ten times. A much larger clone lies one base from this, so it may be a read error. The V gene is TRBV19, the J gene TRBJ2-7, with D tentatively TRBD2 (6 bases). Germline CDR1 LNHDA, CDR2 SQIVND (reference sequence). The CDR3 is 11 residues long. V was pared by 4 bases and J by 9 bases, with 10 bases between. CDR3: CASSTGLRQYF. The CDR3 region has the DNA TGTGCCAGTAGTACGGGACTTAGGCAGTACTTC.

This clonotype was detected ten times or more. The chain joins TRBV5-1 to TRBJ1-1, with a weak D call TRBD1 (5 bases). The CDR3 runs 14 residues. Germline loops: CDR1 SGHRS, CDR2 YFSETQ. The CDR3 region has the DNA TGCGTCAGTTCGGTTGGGGGACTCAACACTGAAGCTTTCTTT. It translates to CVSSVGGLNTEAFF.

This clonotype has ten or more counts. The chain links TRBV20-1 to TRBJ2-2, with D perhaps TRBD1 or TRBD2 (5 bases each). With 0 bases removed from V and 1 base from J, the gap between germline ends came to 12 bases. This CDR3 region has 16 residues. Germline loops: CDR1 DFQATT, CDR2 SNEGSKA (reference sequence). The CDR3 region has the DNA TGCAGTGCTAGAGAAGCCGGGGCTCGGAACACCGGGGAGCTGTTTTTT. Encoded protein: CSAREAGARNTGELFF.

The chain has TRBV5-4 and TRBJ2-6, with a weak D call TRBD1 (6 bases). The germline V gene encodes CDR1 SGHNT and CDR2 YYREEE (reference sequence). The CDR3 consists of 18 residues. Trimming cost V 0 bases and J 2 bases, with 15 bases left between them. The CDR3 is CASSLEGVSQAGANVLTF. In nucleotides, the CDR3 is TGTGCCAGCAGCTTGGAGGGGGTCAGCCAGGCTGGGGCCAACGTCCTGACTTTC.

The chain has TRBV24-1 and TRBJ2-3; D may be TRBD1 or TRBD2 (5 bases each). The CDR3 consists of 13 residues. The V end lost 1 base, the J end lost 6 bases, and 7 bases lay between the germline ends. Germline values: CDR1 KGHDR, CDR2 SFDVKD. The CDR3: CATSDFGADTQYF. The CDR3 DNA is TGTGCCACCAGTGATTTCGGGGCGGATACGCAGTATTTT.

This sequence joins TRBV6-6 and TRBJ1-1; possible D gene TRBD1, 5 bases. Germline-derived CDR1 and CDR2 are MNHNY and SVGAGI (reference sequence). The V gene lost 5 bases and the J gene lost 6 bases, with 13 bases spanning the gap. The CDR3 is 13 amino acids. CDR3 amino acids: CASSDRSVAEAFF. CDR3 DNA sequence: TGTGCCAGCAGTGACAGATCGGTAGCTGAAGCTTTCTTT.

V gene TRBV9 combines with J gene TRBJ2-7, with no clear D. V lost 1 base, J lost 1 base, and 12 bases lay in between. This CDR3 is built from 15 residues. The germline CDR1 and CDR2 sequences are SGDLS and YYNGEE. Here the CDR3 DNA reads TGTGCCAGCAGCGTACAACCCCATGATTCCTACGAGCAGTACTTC. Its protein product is CASSVQPHDSYEQYF.

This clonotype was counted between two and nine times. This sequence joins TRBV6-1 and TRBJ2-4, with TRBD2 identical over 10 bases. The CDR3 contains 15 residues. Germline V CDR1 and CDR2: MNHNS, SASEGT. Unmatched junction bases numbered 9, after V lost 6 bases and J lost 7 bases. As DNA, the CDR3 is TGTGCCAGCAGGCTAGCGGGGGATTACTCGAACATTCAGTACTTC. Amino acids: CASRLAGDYSNIQYF.

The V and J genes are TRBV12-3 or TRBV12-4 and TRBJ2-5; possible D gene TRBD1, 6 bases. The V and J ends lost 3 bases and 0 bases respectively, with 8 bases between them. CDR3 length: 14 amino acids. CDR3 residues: CASSLGTHQETQYF. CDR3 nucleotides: TGTGCCAGCAGTTTGGGGACACACCAAGAGACCCAGTACTTC.